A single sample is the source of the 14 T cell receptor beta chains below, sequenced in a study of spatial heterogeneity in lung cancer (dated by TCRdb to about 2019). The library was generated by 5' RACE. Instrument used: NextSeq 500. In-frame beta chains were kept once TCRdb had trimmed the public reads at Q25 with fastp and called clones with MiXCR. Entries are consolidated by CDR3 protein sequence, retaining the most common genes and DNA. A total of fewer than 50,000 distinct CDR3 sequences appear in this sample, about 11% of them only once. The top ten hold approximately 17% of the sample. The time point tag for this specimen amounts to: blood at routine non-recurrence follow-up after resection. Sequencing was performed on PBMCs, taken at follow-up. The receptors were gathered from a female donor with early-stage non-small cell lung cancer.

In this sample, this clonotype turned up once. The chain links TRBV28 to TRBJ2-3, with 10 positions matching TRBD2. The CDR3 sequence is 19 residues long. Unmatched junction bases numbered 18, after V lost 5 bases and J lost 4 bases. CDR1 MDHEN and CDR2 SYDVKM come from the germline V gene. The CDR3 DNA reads TGTGCCAGCAGTCCCATGCTAGCGGGGGCCTCAGTTGCCGCAGATACGCAGTATTTT. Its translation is CASSPMLAGASVAADTQYF.

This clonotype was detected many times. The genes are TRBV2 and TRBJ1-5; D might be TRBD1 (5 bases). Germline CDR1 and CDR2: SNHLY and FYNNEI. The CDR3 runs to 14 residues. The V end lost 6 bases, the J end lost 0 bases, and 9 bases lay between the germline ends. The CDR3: CASSKDTSNQPQHF. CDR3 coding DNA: TGTGCCAGCAGCAAGGACACTAGCAATCAGCCCCAGCATTTT. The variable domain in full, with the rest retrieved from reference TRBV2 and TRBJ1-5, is EPEVTQTPSHQVTQMGQEVILRCVPISNHLYFYWYRQILGQKVEFLVSFYNNEISEKSEIFDDQFSVERPDGSNFTLKIRSTKLEDSAMYFCASSKDTSNQPQHFGDGTRLSIL.

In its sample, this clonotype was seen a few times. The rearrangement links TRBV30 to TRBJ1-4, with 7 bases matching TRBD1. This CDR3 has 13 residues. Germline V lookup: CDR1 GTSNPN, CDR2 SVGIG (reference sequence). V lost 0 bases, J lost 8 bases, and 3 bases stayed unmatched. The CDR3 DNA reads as TGTGCCTGGAGTGTACAGGGGCACGAAAAACTGTTTTTT. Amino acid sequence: CAWSVQGHEKLFF.

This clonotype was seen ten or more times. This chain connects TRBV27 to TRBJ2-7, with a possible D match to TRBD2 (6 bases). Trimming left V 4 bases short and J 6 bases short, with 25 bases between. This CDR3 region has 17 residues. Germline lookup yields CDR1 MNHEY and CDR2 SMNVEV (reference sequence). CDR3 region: CASSSPARGLIKGEQYF. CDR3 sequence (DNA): TGTGCCAGCAGTTCGCCTGCGCGGGGTCTGATTAAGGGCGAGCAGTACTTC.

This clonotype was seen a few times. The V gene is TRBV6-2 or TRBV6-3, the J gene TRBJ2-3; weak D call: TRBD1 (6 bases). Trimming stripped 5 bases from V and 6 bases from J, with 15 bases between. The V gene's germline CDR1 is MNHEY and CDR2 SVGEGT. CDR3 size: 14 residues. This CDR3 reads CASSQTQGTDTQYF. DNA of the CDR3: TGTGCCAGCAGTCAAACCCAGGGGACCGATACGCAGTATTTT.

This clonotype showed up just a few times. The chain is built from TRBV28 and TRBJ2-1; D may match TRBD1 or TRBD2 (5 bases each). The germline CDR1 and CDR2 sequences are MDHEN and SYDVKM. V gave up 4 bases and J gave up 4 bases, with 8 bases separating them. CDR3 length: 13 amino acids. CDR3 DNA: TGTGCCAGCAGTTCGAGGGGTTACAATGAGCAGTTCTTC. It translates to CASSSRGYNEQFF.

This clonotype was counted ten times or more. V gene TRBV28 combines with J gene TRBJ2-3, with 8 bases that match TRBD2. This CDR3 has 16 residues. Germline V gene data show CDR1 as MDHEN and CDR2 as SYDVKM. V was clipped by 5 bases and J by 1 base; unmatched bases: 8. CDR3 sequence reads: CASSPQSGGRTDTQYF. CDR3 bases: TGTGCCAGCAGTCCACAGAGCGGGGGACGCACAGATACGCAGTATTTT.

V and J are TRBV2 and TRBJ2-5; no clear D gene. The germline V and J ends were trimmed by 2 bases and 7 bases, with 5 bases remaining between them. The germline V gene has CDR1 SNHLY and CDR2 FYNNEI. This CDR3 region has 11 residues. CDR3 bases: TGTGCCAGCAGTGAATTAACGACCCAGTACTTC. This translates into CASSELTTQYF. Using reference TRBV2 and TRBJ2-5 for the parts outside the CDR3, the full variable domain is EPEVTQTPSHQVTQMGQEVILRCVPISNHLYFYWYRQILGQKVEFLVSFYNNEISEKSEIFDDQFSVERPDGSNFTLKIRSTKLEDSAMYFCASSELTTQYFGPGTRLLVL.

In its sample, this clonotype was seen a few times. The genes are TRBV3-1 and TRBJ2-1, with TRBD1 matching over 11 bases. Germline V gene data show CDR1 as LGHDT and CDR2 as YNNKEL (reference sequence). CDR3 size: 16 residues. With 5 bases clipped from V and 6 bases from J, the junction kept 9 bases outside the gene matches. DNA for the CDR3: TGTGCCAGCAGCAAAAAATCCGGGACAGGGGGCAATGAGCAGTTCTTC. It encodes CASSKKSGTGGNEQFF.

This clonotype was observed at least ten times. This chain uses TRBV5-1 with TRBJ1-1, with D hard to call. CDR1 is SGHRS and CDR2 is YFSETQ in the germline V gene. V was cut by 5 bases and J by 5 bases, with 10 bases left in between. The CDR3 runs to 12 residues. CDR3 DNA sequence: TGCGCCAGCAGTGATTTCGGAACTGAAGCTTTCTTT. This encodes CASSDFGTEAFF.

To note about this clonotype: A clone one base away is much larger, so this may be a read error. Written as DNA, the CDR3 is TGTGCCAGCAGCCCGGACTGGAGCAAGTCCCAGTACTTC. It codes for CASSPDWSKSQYF. The V and J genes are TRBV7-2 and TRBJ2-5; maybe TRBD2 (5 bases). Between the trimmed V and J ends, which lost 5 bases and 9 bases, there was a span of 16 bases. Germline V gene lookup returns CDR1 SGHTA and CDR2 FQGNSA. CDR3 size: 13 residues.

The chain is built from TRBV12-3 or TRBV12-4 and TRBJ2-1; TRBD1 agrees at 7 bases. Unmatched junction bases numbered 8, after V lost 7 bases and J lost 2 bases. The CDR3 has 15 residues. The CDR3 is CASILTGATYNEQFF. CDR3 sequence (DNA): TGTGCCAGCATCCTAACAGGGGCAACCTACAATGAGCAGTTCTTC.

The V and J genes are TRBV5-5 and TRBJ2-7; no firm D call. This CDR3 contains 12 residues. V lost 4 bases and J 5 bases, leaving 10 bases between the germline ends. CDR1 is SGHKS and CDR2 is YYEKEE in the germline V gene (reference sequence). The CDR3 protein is CASSETLDEQYF. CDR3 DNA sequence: TGTGCCAGCAGCGAGACTCTAGACGAGCAGTACTTC.

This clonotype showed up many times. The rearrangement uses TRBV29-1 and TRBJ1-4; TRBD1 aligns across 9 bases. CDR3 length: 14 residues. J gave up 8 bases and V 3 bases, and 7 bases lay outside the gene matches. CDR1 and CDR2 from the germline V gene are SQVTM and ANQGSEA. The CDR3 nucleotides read TGCAGCGTTGATTCGGGACAGGGATACGAAAAACTGTTTTTT. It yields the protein CSVDSGQGYEKLFF.